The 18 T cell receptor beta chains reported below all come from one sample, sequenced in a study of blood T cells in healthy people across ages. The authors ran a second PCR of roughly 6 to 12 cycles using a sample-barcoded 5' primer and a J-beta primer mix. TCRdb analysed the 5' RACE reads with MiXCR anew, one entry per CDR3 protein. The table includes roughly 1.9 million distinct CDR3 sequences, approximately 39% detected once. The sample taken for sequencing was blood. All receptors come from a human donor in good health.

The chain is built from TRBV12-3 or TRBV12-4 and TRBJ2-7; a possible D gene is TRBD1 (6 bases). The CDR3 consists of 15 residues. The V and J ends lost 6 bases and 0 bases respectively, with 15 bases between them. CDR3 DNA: TGTGCCAGCAGAGCGTTCACAGGGAGCTCCTACGAGCAGTACTTC. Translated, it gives CASRAFTGSSYEQYF.

The CDR3: CSARDPSGGCEQYF. DNA for the CDR3: TGCAGTGCTAGAGATCCCTCGGGGGGGTGCGAGCAGTACTTC. V is TRBV20-1 and J is TRBJ2-7; the match to TRBD2 covers 8 bases. Germline V gene data show CDR1 as DFQATT and CDR2 as SNEGSKA (reference sequence). The CDR3 extends over 14 amino acids. The V and J ends lost 0 bases and 6 bases, in that order; junction bases with no gene match: 7.

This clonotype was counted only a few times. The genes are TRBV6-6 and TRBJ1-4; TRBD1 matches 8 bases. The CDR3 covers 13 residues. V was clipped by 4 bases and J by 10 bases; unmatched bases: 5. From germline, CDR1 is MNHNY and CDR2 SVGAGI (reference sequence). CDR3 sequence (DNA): TGTGCCAGCAGTTTTACCACAGGGGGAAAACTGTTTTTT. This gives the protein CASSFTTGGKLFF.

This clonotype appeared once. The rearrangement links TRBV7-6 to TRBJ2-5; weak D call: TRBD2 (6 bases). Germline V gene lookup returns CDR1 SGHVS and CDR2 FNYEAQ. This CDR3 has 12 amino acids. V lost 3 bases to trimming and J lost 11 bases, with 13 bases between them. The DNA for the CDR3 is TGTGCCAGCAGCTTGTGGAGGGAAGAGCAGTACTTC. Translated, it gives CASSLWREEQYF.

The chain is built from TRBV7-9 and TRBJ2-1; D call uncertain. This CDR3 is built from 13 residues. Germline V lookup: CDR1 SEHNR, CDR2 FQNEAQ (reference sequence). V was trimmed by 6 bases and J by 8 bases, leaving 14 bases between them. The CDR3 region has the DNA TGTGCCAGCAGGGACCGCCGATCCGATGAGCAGTTCTTC. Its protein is CASRDRRSDEQFF. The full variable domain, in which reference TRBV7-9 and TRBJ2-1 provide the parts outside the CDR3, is DTGVSQNPRHKITKRGQNVTFRCDPISEHNRLYWYRQTLGQGPEFLTYFQNEAQLEKSRLLSDRFSAERPKGSFSTLEIQRTEQGDSAMYLCASRDRRSDEQFFGPGTRLTVL.

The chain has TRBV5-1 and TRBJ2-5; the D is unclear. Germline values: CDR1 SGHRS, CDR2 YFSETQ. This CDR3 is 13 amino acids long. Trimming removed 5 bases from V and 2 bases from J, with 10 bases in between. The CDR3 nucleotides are TGCGCCAGCAGTTCCCAGATTCAAGAGACCCAGTACTTC. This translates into CASSSQIQETQYF.

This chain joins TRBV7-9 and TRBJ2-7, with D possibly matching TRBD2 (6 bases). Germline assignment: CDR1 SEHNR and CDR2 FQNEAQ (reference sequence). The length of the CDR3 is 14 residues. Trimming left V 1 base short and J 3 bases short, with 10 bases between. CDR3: CASSLVRGNYEQYF. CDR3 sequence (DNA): TGTGCCAGCAGCTTAGTCCGGGGGAACTACGAGCAGTACTTC. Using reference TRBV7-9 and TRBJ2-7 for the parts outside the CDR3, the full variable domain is DTGVSQNPRHKITKRGQNVTFRCDPISEHNRLYWYRQTLGQGPEFLTYFQNEAQLEKSRLLSDRFSAERPKGSFSTLEIQRTEQGDSAMYLCASSLVRGNYEQYFGPGTRLTVT.

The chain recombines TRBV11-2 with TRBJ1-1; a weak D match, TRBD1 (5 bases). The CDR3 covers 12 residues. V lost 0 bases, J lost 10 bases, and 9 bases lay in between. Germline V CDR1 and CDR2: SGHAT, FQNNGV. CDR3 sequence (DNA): TGTGCCAGCAGCTTAGATGGGACGCCAGCTTTCTTT. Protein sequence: CASSLDGTPAFF.

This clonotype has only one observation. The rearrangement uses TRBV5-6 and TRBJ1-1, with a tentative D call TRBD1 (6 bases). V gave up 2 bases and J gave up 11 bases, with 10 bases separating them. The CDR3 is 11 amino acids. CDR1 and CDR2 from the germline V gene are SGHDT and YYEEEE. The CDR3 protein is CASSLQGGAFF. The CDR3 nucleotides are TGTGCCAGCAGCTTACAGGGCGGCGCTTTCTTT.

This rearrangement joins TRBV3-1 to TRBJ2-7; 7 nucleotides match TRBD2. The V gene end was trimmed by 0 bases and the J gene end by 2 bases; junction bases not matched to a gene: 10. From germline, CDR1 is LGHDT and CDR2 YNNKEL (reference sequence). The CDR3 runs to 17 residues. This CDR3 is CASSQDRWRGTAYEQYF. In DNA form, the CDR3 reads TGTGCCAGCAGCCAAGACCGGTGGCGGGGGACCGCCTACGAGCAGTACTTC.

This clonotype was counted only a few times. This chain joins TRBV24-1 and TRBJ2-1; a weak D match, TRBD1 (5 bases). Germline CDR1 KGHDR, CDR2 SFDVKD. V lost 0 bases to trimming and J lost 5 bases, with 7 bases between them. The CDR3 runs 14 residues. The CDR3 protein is CATSDLLGDNEQFF. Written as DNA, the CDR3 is TGTGCCACCAGTGATTTGCTAGGGGACAATGAGCAGTTCTTC.

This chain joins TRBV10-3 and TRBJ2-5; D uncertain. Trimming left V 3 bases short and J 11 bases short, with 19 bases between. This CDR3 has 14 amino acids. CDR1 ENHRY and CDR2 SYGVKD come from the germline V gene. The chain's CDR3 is CAISDMTGNNEQYF. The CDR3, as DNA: TGTGCCATCAGTGATATGACTGGGAACAATGAGCAGTACTTC.

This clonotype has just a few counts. DNA for the CDR3: TGCAGCGTTGAAGAATCCCGGGACTACTATGGCTACACCTTC. Its translation is CSVEESRDYYGYTF. This chain links TRBV29-1 with TRBJ1-2; tentative D call: TRBD1 (5 bases). The V end was cut by 0 bases, the J end by 3 bases, with 11 bases between. CDR1 and CDR2 from the germline V gene are SQVTM and ANQGSEA. This CDR3 has 14 residues.

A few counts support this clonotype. The CDR3 spells CASSEVQAGRVYGYTF. DNA for the CDR3: TGTGCCAGCAGTGAAGTTCAGGCGGGCAGGGTCTATGGCTACACCTTC. This sequence joins TRBV6-1 and TRBJ1-2; weak D call: TRBD1 (5 bases). The CDR3 is 16 residues long. The germline V and J ends were trimmed by 1 base and 4 bases, with 16 bases remaining between them. The germline V gene encodes CDR1 MNHNS and CDR2 SASEGT.

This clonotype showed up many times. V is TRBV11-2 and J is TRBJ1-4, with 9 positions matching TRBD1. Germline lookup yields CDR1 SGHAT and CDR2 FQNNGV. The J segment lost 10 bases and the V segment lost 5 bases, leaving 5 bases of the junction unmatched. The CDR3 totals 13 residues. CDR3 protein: CASSVSDRGKLFF. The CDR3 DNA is TGTGCCAGCAGCGTATCGGACAGGGGAAAACTGTTTTTT.

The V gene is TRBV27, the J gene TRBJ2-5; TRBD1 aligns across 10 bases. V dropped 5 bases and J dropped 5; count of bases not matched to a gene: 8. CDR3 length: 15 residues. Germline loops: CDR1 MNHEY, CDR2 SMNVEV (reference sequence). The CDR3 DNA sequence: TGTGCCAGCAGTCCCCGACAGGGGGCTTGGGAGACCCAGTACTTC. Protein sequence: CASSPRQGAWETQYF.

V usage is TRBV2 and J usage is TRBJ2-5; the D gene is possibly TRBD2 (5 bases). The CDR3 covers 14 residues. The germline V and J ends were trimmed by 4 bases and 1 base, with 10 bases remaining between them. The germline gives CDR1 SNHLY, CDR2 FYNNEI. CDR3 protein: CASSALAVQETQYF. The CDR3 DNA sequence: TGTGCCAGCAGTGCCCTAGCTGTCCAAGAGACCCAGTACTTC.

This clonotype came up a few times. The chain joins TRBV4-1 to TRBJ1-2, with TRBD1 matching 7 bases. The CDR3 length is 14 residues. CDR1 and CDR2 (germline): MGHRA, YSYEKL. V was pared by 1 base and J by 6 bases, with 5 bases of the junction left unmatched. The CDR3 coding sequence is TGCGCCAGCAGCCAAGTTCCAGGGGGTGATGGCTACACCTTC. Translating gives CASSQVPGGDGYTF.